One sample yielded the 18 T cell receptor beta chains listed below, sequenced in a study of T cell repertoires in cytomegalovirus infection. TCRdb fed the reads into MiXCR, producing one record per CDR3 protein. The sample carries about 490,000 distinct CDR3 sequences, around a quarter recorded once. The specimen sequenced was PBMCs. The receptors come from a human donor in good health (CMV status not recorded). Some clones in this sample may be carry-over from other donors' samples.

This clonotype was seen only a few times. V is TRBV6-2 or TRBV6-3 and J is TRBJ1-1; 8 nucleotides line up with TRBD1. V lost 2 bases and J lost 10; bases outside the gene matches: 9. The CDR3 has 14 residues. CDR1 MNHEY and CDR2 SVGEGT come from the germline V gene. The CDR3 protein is CASSYAGGDLGAFF. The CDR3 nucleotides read TGTGCCAGCAGTTACGCAGGGGGCGACCTTGGAGCTTTCTTT.

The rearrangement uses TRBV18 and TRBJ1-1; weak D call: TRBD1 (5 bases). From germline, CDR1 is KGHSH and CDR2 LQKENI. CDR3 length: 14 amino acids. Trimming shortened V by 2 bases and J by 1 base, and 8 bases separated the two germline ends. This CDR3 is CASSPGATNTEAFF. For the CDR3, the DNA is TGTGCCAGCTCACCAGGGGCTACGAACACTGAAGCTTTCTTT.

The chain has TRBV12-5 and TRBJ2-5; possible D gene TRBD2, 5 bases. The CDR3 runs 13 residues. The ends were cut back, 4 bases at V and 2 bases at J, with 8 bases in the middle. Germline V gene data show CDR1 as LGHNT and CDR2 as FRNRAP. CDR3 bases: TGTGCTAGTGGTTCCAGCGGACAAGAGACCCAGTACTTC. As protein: CASGSSGQETQYF. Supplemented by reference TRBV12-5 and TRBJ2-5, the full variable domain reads DARVTQTPRHKVTEMGQEVTMRCQPILGHNTVFWYRQTMMQGLELLAYFRNRAPLDDSGMPKDRFSAEMPDATLATLKIQPSEPRDSAVYFCASGSSGQETQYFGPGTRLLVL.

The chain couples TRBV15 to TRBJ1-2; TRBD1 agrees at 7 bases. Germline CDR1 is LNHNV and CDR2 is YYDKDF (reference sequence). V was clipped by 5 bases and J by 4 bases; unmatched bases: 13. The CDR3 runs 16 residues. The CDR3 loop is CATSWGSGQRIYGYTF. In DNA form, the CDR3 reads TGTGCCACCAGCTGGGGGTCGGGACAGAGGATCTATGGCTACACCTTC.

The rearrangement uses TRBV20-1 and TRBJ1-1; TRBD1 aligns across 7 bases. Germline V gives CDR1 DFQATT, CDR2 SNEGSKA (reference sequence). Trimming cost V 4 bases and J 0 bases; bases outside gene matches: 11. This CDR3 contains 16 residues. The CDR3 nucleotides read TGCAGTGCTATTAGATTACAGACAGGGTTGAACACTGAAGCTTTCTTT. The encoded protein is CSAIRLQTGLNTEAFF.

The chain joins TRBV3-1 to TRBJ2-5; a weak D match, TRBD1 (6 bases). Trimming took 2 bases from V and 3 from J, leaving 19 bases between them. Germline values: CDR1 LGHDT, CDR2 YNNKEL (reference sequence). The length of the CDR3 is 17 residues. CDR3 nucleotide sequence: TGTGCCAGCAGCCAAATATCGGGCAGGGGTCGGGAAGAGACCCAGTACTTC. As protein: CASSQISGRGREETQYF.

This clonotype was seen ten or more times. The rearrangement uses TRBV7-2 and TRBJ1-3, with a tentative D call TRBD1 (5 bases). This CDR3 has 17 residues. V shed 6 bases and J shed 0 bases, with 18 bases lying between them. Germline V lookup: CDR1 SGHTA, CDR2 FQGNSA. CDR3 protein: CASSPRARGNSGNTIYF. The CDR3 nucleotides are TGTGCCAGCAGTCCCAGGGCGAGGGGCAACTCTGGAAACACCATATATTTT.

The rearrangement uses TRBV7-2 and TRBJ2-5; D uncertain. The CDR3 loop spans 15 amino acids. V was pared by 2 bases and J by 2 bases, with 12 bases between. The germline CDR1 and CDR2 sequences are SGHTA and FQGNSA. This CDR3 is CASSLLGQLQETQYF. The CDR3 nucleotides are TGTGCCAGCAGCTTATTAGGGCAGCTACAAGAGACCCAGTACTTC.

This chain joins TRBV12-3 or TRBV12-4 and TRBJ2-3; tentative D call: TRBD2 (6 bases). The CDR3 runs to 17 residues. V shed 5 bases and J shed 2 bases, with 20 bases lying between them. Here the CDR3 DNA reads TGTGCCAGCAGTCTCCCGGGGGTACTAGCAGCCACAGATACGCAGTATTTT. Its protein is CASSLPGVLAATDTQYF.

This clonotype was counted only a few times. This CDR3 is CASSYESREGGTYGNRQFF. The CDR3 DNA sequence: TGTGCCAGCAGTTACGAGTCGCGGGAGGGCGGAACTTACGGGAATAGGCAGTTCTTC. The chain couples TRBV6-2 or TRBV6-3 to TRBJ2-1; 9 positions match TRBD2. Germline assignment: CDR1 MNHEY and CDR2 SVGEGT. Trimming took 2 bases from V and 12 from J; bases not matched to a gene: 23. This CDR3 is built from 19 residues.

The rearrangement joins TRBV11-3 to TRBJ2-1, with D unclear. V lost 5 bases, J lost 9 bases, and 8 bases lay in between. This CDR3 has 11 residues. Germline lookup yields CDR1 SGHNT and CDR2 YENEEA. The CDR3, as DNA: TGTGCCAGCAGCCACACAAGTGAGCAGTTCTTC. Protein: CASSHTSEQFF.

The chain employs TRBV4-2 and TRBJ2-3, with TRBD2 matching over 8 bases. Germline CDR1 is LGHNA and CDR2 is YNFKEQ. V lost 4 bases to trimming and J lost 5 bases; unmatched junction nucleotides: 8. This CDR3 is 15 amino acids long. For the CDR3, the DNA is TGTGCCAGCAGCCTATTTAGCGGGACCGGAGATACGCAGTATTTT. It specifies CASSLFSGTGDTQYF.

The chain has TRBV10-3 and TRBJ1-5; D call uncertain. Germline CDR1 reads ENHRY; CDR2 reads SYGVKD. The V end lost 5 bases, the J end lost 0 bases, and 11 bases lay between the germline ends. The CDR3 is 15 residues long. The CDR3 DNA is TGTGCCATCAGTTACGACGGGCCTAGCAATCAGCCCCAGCATTTT. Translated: CAISYDGPSNQPQHF.

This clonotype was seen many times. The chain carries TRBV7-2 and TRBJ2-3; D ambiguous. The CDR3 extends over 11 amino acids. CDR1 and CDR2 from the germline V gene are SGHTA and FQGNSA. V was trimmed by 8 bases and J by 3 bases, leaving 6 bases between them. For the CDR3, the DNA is TGTGCCAGCGAGGTTACAGATACGCAGTATTTT. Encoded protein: CASEVTDTQYF.

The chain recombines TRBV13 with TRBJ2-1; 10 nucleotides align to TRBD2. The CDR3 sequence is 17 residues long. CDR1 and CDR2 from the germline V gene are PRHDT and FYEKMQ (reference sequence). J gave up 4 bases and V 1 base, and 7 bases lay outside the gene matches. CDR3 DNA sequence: TGTGCCAGCAGCTTAGTTAGAACTAGCGGGAAGTACAATGAGCAGTTCTTC. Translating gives CASSLVRTSGKYNEQFF.

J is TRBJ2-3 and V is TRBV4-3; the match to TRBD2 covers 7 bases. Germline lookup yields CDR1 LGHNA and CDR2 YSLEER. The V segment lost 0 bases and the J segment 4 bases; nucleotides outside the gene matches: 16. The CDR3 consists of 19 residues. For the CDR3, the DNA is TGCGCCAGCAGCCAAGATAGAGGGAGGGCCCACGGTTATGCAGATACGCAGTATTTT. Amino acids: CASSQDRGRAHGYADTQYF.

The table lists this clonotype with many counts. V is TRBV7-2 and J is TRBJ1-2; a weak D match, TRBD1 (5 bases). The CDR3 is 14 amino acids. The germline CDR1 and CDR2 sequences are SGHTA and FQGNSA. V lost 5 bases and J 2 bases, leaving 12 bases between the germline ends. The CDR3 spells CASSPGGGNYGYTF. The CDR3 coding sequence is TGTGCCAGCAGCCCCGGGGGGGGAAACTATGGCTACACCTTC.

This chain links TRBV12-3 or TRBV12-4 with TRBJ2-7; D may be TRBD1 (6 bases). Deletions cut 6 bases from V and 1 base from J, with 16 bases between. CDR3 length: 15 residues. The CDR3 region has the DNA TGTGCCAGCAGCTCCGACAGGAATCTATCCTACGAGCAGTACGTC. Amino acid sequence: CASSSDRNLSYEQYV.